Listed here are 18 T cell receptor beta chains from one sample, sequenced in a study of human T cells and chemical hapten exposure. The sample's time point: patch test 2, 6 weeks after DPC sensitization. Specified treatment: therapeutic diphenylcyclopropenone sensitization with weekly scalp DPC. TCRdb re-analysed the RACE reads in MiXCR, keeping a single row per CDR3 protein. The sample holds 100,000 or so distinct CDR3 sequences, approximately 11% seen once. Source: whole blood, taken in connection with sensitization to the hapten diphenylcyclopropenone (DPC). Source of these receptors: a man aged 35-49 years with alopecia areata. Some clones in this sample may be carry-over from other donors' samples.

CDR3 DNA: TGTGCCAGCTCACAAGGACAGGGAAGCGAGCAGTACGTC. Protein product: CASSQGQGSEQYV. The chain has TRBV18 and TRBJ2-7; 8 bases are shared with TRBD1. Losses at the gene ends were 4 bases for V and 6 bases for J; bases not matched to a gene: 5. Germline CDR1 is KGHSH and CDR2 is LQKENI. CDR3 length equals 13 residues.

Ten or more counts support this clonotype. The chain has TRBV6-5 and TRBJ1-5, with D possibly TRBD1 on 6 matching bases. CDR1 is MNHEY and CDR2 is SVGAGI in the germline V gene. With 5 bases removed from V and 4 bases from J, the gap between germline ends came to 21 bases. The CDR3 sequence is 17 residues long. CDR3 nucleotides: TGTGCCAGCAGTCCGACAGGAACCCCAGGTGGTAATCAGCCCCAGCATTTT. Translation: CASSPTGTPGGNQPQHF.

A word on this clonotype: The junction does not match germline at one end; this may be a read error. The chain is built from TRBV28 and TRBJ2-3, with D possibly TRBD2 on 5 matching bases. Germline V CDR1 and CDR2: MDHEN, SYDVKM. CDR3 length: 16 amino acids. CDR3 sequence reads: CASSLMRLPSKDTQYF. The CDR3 nucleotides read TGTGCCAGCAGTTTGATGCGGTTACCTAGCAAAGATACGCAGTATTTT. Looking up the rest from reference TRBV28 and TRBJ2-3 gives the full variable domain: DVKVTQSSRYLVKRTGEKVFLECVQDMDHENMFWYRQDPGLGLRLIYFSYDVKMKEKGDIPEGYSVSREKKERFSLILESASTNQTSMYLCASSLMRLPSKDTQYFGPGTRLTVL.

The rearrangement joins TRBV9 to TRBJ2-3, with 7 nucleotides matching TRBD2. The length of the CDR3 is 18 residues. V dropped 3 bases and J dropped 0; count of bases not matched to a gene: 13. CDR1 is SGDLS, CDR2 YYNGEE, per germline. CDR3 bases: TGTGCCAGCAGCGGAGACCGGGACTACCACTCTAGCACAGATACGCAGTATTTT. Translating it yields CASSGDRDYHSSTDTQYF.

This clonotype was counted at least ten times. This chain links TRBV7-2 with TRBJ2-6, with TRBD2 matching over 7 bases. V dropped 10 bases and J dropped 2; count of bases not matched to a gene: 14. CDR3 length: 17 amino acids. Germline V CDR1 and CDR2: SGHTA, FQGNSA. CDR3 in DNA: TGTGCCACCCAAGTCAGCGGGGCCCCTCCTGGGGCCAACGTCCTGACTTTC. Protein: CATQVSGAPPGANVLTF.

This clonotype was detected only a few times. The chain employs TRBV11-1 and TRBJ2-6, with 10 bases that match TRBD2. Per the germline V gene, CDR1 is SGHAT and CDR2 is FQDESV (reference sequence). This CDR3 is built from 17 residues. J lost 0 bases, V lost 5 bases, and 4 bases had no gene match. Here the CDR3 reads CASSPGLADSGANVLTF. The CDR3 bases are TGTGCCAGCAGCCCCGGACTAGCGGACTCTGGGGCCAACGTCCTGACTTTC.

This clonotype was counted only a few times. The V and J genes are TRBV5-1 and TRBJ2-1; TRBD2 matches 8 bases. V lost 3 bases, J lost 7 bases, and 6 bases stayed unmatched. The CDR3 runs 14 residues. The germline gives CDR1 SGHRS, CDR2 YFSETQ. CDR3 protein: CASSYSGISNEQFF. CDR3 coding DNA: TGCGCCAGCAGCTATAGCGGGATCTCGAATGAGCAGTTCTTC.

This clonotype appeared a few times. V and J are TRBV4-3 and TRBJ2-7; 9 bases agree with TRBD2. The germline V gene encodes CDR1 LGHNA and CDR2 YSLEER. After removal of 1 base from V and 3 bases from J, the junction contained 4 bases not matched to a gene. The CDR3 covers 15 residues. CDR3 bases: TGCGCCAGCAGCCAAGTATTAGCGGGAGACTACGAGCAGTACTTC. Its translation is CASSQVLAGDYEQYF.

The sample holds a few counts of this clonotype. The J gene is TRBJ1-6, the V gene TRBV7-2; D is unclear. V was clipped by 6 bases and J by 4 bases, with 10 bases between them. The germline V gene encodes CDR1 SGHTA and CDR2 FQGNSA. This CDR3 has 14 amino acids. The chain's CDR3 is CASRLDGYNSPLHF. The CDR3 DNA reads as TGTGCCAGCAGGCTAGACGGTTATAATTCACCCCTCCACTTT.

This clonotype occurred a few times. The V call is TRBV5-1, the J call TRBJ2-3; D tentatively fits TRBD1 or TRBD2 (6 bases each). Deletions cut 4 bases from V and 4 bases from J, with 19 bases between. The CDR3 totals 16 residues. Germline assignment: CDR1 SGHRS and CDR2 YFSETQ. The CDR3 nucleotides are TGCGCCAGCAGCCCGGGGGCTCCCGTTCGTGCAGATACGCAGTATTTT. Amino acid sequence: CASSPGAPVRADTQYF.

This clonotype was seen a few times. V and J are TRBV7-2 and TRBJ2-3; tentative D call: TRBD2 (5 bases). V lost 4 bases, J lost 4 bases, and 15 bases lay in between. Germline lookup yields CDR1 SGHTA and CDR2 FQGNSA. This CDR3 region has 15 residues. The CDR3 loop is CASSSLGSLADTQYF. CDR3 sequence (DNA): TGTGCCAGCAGCTCCCTTGGGAGCCTGGCAGATACGCAGTATTTT.

This clonotype was recorded many times. J is TRBJ1-5 and V is TRBV6-1, with D possibly matching TRBD1 (6 bases). Per the germline V gene, CDR1 is MNHNS and CDR2 is SASEGT. This CDR3 has 12 residues. Trimming left V 1 base short and J 8 bases short, with 6 bases between. Written as DNA, the CDR3 is TGTGCCAGCAGTGAAGACAGGGAGCCCCAGCATTTT. This gives the protein CASSEDREPQHF.

The chain has TRBV25-1 and TRBJ1-5; D is ambiguous. With 8 bases removed from V and 6 bases from J, the gap between germline ends came to 5 bases. The CDR3 is made up of 10 amino acids. The germline gives CDR1 MGHDK, CDR2 SYGVNS. DNA for the CDR3: TGTGCCAGCCTTAGTCAGCCCCAGCATTTT. Residues: CASLSQPQHF.

Only one count was recorded for this clonotype. The chain recombines TRBV7-9 with TRBJ2-3; 9 bases agree with TRBD1. V gave up 5 bases and J gave up 7 bases; unmatched junction bases: 10. Per germline, CDR1 SEHNR and CDR2 FQNEAQ (reference sequence). The CDR3 is 15 residues long. The CDR3 here is CASSITGTGPNTQYF. CDR3 DNA: TGTGCCAGCAGCATAACCGGGACAGGGCCGAATACGCAGTATTTT.

The J gene is TRBJ1-1, the V gene TRBV29-1, with D perhaps TRBD1 (5 bases). This CDR3 region has 12 residues. Germline assignment: CDR1 SQVTM and CDR2 ANQGSEA. The CDR3 region has the DNA TGCGTACCAGGGAGGGAGTCCCCTGAAGCTTTCTTT. This codes for CVPGRESPEAFF.

This rearrangement joins TRBV12-5 to TRBJ2-7; 7 nucleotides agree with TRBD2. The CDR3 loop spans 13 amino acids. V was pared by 0 bases and J by 5 bases, with 1 base of the junction left unmatched. Germline CDR1 reads LGHNT; CDR2 reads FRNRAP. CDR3 sequence reads: CASGLVGTNEQYF. DNA of the CDR3: TGTGCTAGTGGTTTGGTTGGGACTAACGAGCAGTACTTC.

This clonotype was found a few times. The rearrangement joins TRBV20-1 to TRBJ2-1; D uncertain. This CDR3 region has 10 residues. Germline V CDR1 and CDR2: DFQATT, SNEGSKA (reference sequence). The V and J ends lost 8 bases and 3 bases respectively, with 5 bases between them. This CDR3 reads CSPNYNEQFF. The CDR3 coding sequence is TGCAGTCCCAACTACAATGAGCAGTTCTTC.

This clonotype came up a few times. The chain combines TRBV20-1 with TRBJ2-5; D is possibly TRBD1 (6 bases). The V end was cut by 6 bases, the J end by 2 bases, with 10 bases between. The CDR3 is 12 amino acids. The V gene's germline CDR1 is DFQATT and CDR2 SNEGSKA (reference sequence). The DNA for the CDR3 is TGCAGTGCGGGGACACCGCAAGAGACCCAGTACTTC. It translates to CSAGTPQETQYF.